This is a list of T cell receptor beta chains from one sample in a study of T-cell reconstitution after alpha-beta-depleted transplantation in children. TCRdb redid the calling of the PCR reads with MiXCR, one entry per CDR3 protein. The sample has 450,000 to 600,000 distinct CDR3 sequences; 8% to 11% are singletons. Sequenced here: PBMCs, sampled before TCRalphabeta/CD19-depleted stem cell transplant. These receptors were collected from a child aged 2 to 15 with inherited bone marrow failure, due to receive a stem cell transplant. Both conserved end residues are part of each CDR3. Each record gives: CDR3 protein, CDR3 DNA, clone size, V gene, J gene, D gene. The D gene is left open where the match is weak. The listing skips clone size in some rows; elsewhere it reads once, few, many or a size class.

CASSLLGGDGEQYF,TGTGCCAGCAGTTTATTGGGAGGGGATGGCGAGCAGTACTTC,many,TRBV27,TRBJ2-7,TRBD2
CASSHNSGLETQYF,TGTGCCAGCAGCCACAATTCGGGGCTAGAGACCCAGTACTTC,many,TRBV27,TRBJ2-5,-
CASSLLSNTEAFF,TGTGCCAGCAGCTTATTGTCGAACACTGAAGCTTTCTTT,-,TRBV7-2,TRBJ1-1,-
CASSFGPSGEQYF,TGTGCCAGCAGTTTTGGGCCTTCGGGGGAGCAGTACTTC,many,TRBV27,TRBJ2-7,-
CASSLSSGRSYEQYF,TGTGCCAGCAGTCTGAGTAGCGGGAGGTCCTACGAGCAGTACTTC,-,TRBV12-3/TRBV12-4,TRBJ2-7,TRBD2
CASSFPLGSGGDYEQYF,TGTGCCAGCAGCTTCCCTCTGGGTAGCGGGGGCGACTACGAGCAGTACTTC,many,TRBV7-2,TRBJ2-7,TRBD2
CASSLFTSGRAGTQYF,TGTGCCAGCAGTTTATTTACTAGCGGGAGGGCTGGGACGCAGTATTTT,many,TRBV28,TRBJ2-3,TRBD2
CASSQDRGRRGYTF,TGCGCCAGCAGCCAAGATAGGGGGCGAAGAGGCTACACCTTC,few,TRBV4-3,TRBJ1-2,TRBD1
CSARAGTSGRGINF,TGCAGTGCTAGGGCCGGGACTAGCGGGAGGGGGATCAACTTC,many,TRBV20-1,TRBJ2-7,TRBD2
CASTVMNTEAFF,TGTGCCAGCACGGTGATGAACACTGAAGCTTTCTTT,-,TRBV28,TRBJ1-1,-
CASSGGLAPYTSEQYF,TGTGCCAGCAGCGGGGGACTAGCGCCGTATACATCCGAGCAGTACTTC,few,TRBV9,TRBJ2-7,TRBD2
CASSATDSTDTQYF,TGTGCCAGCAGCGCTACGGACAGCACAGATACGCAGTATTTT,many,TRBV5-4,TRBJ2-3,-
CASSLDGRANKETQYF,TGTGCCAGCAGTCTGGACGGCAGGGCAAACAAAGAGACCCAGTACTTC,many,TRBV12-3/TRBV12-4,TRBJ2-5,-
CASSVAGQQPQHF,TGCGCCAGCAGCGTGGCAGGCCAACAGCCCCAGCATTTT,many,TRBV5-1,TRBJ1-5,-
CATSRDGTAAFPLHF,TGTGCCACCAGCAGAGATGGGACAGCCGCCTTCCCCCTCCACTTT,many,TRBV15,TRBJ1-6,TRBD1
CASSYGRQAEQYF,TGTGCCAGCAGTTACGGCCGGCAAGCCGAGCAGTACTTC,few,TRBV6-6,TRBJ2-7,-
CASSAHPRGRVYEQYF,TGTGCCAGCAGCGCTCATCCCAGGGGGCGGGTTTACGAGCAGTACTTC,once,TRBV11-2,TRBJ2-7,TRBD1
CAWSVGAVPEF,TGTGCCTGGAGTGTGGGGGCGGTCCCAGAATTC,-,TRBV30,TRBJ2-5,-
CASRGTANEKLFF,TGTGCCAGCCGCGGGACAGCTAATGAAAAACTGTTTTTT,many,TRBV18,TRBJ1-4,TRBD1
CSASPGLEAYNEQFF,TGCAGTGCTAGCCCTGGACTAGAGGCCTACAATGAGCAGTTCTTC,-,TRBV20-1,TRBJ2-1,TRBD2
CASSYSQGADEQYF,TGTGCCAGCAGTTACTCCCAGGGGGCCGACGAGCAGTACTTC,many,TRBV6-5,TRBJ2-7,TRBD1
CASSGPGQGPYNEQFF,TGTGCCAGCAGTGGACCGGGACAGGGTCCCTACAATGAGCAGTTCTTC,many,TRBV6-1,TRBJ2-1,TRBD1
CAISTGNSPYEQYF,TGTGCCATCAGTACAGGAAATTCTCCCTACGAGCAGTACTTC,many,TRBV10-3,TRBJ2-7,-
CASSQVGAEQYF,TGTGCCAGCAGCCAAGTGGGGGCCGAGCAGTACTTC,many,TRBV4-2,TRBJ2-7,-
CASSFAVVHYGYTF,TGTGCCAGCAGCTTCGCGGTCGTCCACTATGGCTACACCTTC,many,TRBV5-8,TRBJ1-2,-
CASSLGLAFSSYNEQFF,TGTGCCAGCAGCTTAGGTCTGGCCTTTAGCTCCTACAATGAGCAGTTCTTC,few,TRBV7-8,TRBJ2-1,-
CASSQDARAAYEQYF,TGCGCCAGCAGCCAAGATGCCAGGGCAGCCTACGAGCAGTACTTC,few,TRBV4-3,TRBJ2-7,-
CASSRGGAGDEQYF,TGCGCCAGCAGCCGGGGGGGAGCGGGCGACGAGCAGTACTTC,few,TRBV4-3,TRBJ2-7,TRBD2
CSAPTRLAASYEQYF,TGCAGTGCCCCTACCCGACTAGCGGCGTCCTACGAGCAGTACTTC,-,TRBV20-1,TRBJ2-7,TRBD2
CASTNSAGTGNTIYF,TGTGCCAGCACCAACAGTGCAGGGACTGGAAACACCATATATTTT,-,TRBV7-2,TRBJ1-3,-
CASSIAGGPGEQFF,TGTGCCAGCAGTATAGCGGGAGGGCCGGGGGAGCAGTTCTTC,many,TRBV28,TRBJ2-1,TRBD2
CASSWKLAGGPGGELFF,TGTGCCAGCAGTTGGAAACTAGCGGGAGGACCTGGAGGGGAGCTGTTTTTT,few,TRBV7-8,TRBJ2-2,TRBD2
CASSSGFGEKLFF,TGCGCCAGCAGCTCGGGGTTCGGAGAAAAACTGTTTTTT,few,TRBV5-1,TRBJ1-4,-
CATSASGLSYEQYF,TGTGCCACCAGTGCTAGTGGTCTGTCCTACGAGCAGTACTTC,many,TRBV24-1,TRBJ2-7,-
CASSTRGGARTEAFF,TGTGCCAGTAGTACCCGGGGGGGGGCGCGAACTGAAGCTTTCTTT,-,TRBV19,TRBJ1-1,-
CAWNWTGGAGKQPQHF,TGTGCCTGGAATTGGACAGGGGGCGCGGGGAAGCAGCCCCAGCATTTT,-,TRBV30,TRBJ1-5,TRBD1
CASSSPRQGPYNEQFF,TGTGCCAGCAGCTCCCCACGGCAGGGCCCCTACAATGAGCAGTTCTTC,-,TRBV7-9,TRBJ2-1,-
CASSIQAGVGDTQYF,TGTGCCAGCAGCATTCAGGCGGGTGTCGGAGATACGCAGTATTTT,many,TRBV9,TRBJ2-3,-
CASREYEQYF,TGTGCCAGCAGGGAGTACGAGCAGTACTTC,many,TRBV2,TRBJ2-7,-
CASSGFAGAYEQYF,TGTGCCAGCAGCGGGTTCGCGGGAGCTTACGAGCAGTACTTC,few,TRBV5-6,TRBJ2-7,TRBD2
CSARDFSGIYNEQFF,TGCAGTGCTAGAGATTTTAGCGGGATTTACAATGAGCAGTTCTTC,few,TRBV20-1,TRBJ2-1,TRBD2